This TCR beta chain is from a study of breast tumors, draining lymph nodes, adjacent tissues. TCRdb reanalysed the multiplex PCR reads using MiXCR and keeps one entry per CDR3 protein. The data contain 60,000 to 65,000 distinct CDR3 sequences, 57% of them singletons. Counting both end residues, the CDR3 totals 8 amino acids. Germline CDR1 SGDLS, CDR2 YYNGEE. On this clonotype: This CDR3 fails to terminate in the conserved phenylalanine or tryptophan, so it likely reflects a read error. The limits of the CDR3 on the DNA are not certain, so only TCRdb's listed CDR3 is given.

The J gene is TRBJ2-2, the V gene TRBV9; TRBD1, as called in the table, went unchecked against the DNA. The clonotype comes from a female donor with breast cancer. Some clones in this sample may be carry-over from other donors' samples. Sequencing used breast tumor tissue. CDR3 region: CASRVGDG.